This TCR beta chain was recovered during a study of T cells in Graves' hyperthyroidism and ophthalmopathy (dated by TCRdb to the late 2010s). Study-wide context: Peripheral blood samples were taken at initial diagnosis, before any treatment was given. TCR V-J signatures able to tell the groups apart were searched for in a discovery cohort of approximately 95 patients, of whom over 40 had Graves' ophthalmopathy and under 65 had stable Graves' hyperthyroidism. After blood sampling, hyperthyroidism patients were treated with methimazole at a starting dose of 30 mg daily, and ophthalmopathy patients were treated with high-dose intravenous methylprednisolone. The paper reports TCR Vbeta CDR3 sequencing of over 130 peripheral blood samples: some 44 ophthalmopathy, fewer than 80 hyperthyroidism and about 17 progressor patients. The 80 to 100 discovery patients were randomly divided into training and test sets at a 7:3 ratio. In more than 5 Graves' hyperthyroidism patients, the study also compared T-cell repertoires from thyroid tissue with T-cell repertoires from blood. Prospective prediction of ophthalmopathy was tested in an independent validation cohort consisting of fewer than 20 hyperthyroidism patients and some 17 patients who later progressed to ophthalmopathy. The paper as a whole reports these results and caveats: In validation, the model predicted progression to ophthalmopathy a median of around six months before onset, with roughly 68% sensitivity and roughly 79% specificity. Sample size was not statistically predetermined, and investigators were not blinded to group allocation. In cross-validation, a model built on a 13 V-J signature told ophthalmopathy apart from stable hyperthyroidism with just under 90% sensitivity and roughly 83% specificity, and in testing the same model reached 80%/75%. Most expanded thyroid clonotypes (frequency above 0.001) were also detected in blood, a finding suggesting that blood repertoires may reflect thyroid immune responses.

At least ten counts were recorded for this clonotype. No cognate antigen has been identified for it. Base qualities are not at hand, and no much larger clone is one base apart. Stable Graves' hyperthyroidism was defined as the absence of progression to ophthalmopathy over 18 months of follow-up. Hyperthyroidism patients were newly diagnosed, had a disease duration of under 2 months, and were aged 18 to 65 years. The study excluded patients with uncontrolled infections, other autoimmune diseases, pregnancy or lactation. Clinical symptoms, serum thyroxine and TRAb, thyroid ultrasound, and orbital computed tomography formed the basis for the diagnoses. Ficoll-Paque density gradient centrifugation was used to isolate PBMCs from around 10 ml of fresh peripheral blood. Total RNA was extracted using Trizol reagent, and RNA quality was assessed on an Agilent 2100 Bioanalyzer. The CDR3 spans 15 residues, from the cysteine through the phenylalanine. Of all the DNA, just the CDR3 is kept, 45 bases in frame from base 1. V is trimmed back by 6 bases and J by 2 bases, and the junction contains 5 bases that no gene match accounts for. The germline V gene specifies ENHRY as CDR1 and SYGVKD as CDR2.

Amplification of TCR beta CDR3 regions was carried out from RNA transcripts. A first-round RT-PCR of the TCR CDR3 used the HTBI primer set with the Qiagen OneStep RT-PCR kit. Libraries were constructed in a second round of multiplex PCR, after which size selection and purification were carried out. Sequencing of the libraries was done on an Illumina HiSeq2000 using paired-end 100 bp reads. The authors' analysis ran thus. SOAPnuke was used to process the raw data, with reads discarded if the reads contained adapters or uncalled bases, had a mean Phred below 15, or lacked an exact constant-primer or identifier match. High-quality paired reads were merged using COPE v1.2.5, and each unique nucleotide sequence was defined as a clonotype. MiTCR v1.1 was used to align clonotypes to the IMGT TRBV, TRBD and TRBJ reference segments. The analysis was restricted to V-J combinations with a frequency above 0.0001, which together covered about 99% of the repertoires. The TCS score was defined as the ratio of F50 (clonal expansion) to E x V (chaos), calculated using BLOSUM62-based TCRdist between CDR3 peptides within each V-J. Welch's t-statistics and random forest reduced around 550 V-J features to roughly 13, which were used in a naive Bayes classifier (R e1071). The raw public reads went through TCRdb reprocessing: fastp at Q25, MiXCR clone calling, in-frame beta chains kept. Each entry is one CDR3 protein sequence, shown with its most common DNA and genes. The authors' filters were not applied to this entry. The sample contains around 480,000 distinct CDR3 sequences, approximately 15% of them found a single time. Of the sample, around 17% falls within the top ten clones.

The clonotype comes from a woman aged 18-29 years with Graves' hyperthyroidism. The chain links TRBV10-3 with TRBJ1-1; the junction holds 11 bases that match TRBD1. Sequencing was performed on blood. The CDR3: CAIRNGTGGNTEAFF. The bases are TGTGCCATCAGAAACGGGACAGGGGGAAACACTGAAGCTTTCTTT.